The 20 T cell receptor beta chains below were found in one sample sequenced in a study of blood T cell repertoires in COVID-19. Clones were read by immunoSEQ multiplex PCR, and TCRdb kept only the in-frame ones, dropping some. Among 150,000 to 190,000 clones listed, 70% to 85% were seen once. The sample consisted of peripheral blood. Receptors were obtained from a woman between 45 and 65 years old with acute or convalescent COVID-19.

As concerns this clone: One junction end does not reproduce the germline sequence, and a read error may be involved. The chain carries TRBV7-2 and TRBJ1-5, with D possibly TRBD1 on 6 matching bases. Germline CDR1 reads SGHTA; CDR2 reads FQGNSA. The CDR3 is 12 residues long. CDR3 residues: CASSLPQGQITF. CDR3 DNA: TGTGCCAGCAGCTTACCTCAAGGACAGATCACCTTT.

The J gene is TRBJ1-5, the V gene TRBV3-1 (or the pseudogene TRBV3-2); 10 bases match TRBD1. The CDR3 runs 16 residues. CDR1 is LGHDT and CDR2 is YNNKEL in the germline V gene (reference sequence). Germline trimming cut 1 base from V and 2 bases from J; bases unmatched to any gene: 2. DNA for the CDR3: TGTGCCAGCAGCCAAGCCGGGACAGGGGGCAATCAGCCCCAGCATTTT. Translated: CASSQAGTGGNQPQHF.

The chain recombines TRBV11-2 with TRBJ1-2; 10 bases fit TRBD1. This CDR3 region has 14 residues. From germline, CDR1 is SGHAT and CDR2 FQNNGV. J gave up 10 bases and V 8 bases, and 13 bases lay outside the gene matches. The CDR3 sequence: CASQGQGTYFDYTF. Written as DNA, the CDR3 is TGTGCCAGCCAGGGACAGGGGACCTATTTTGACTACACCTTC.

The V gene is TRBV3-1 (or the pseudogene TRBV3-2), the J gene TRBJ1-1; 7 bases match TRBD1. V lost 0 bases, J lost 4 bases, and 8 bases stayed unmatched. The germline CDR1 and CDR2 sequences are LGHDT and YNNKEL (reference sequence). The CDR3 is 16 amino acids. The CDR3 region has the DNA TGTGCCAGCAGCCAAGATAGACAGGGTTGGGGCACTGAAGCTTTCTTT. It yields the protein CASSQDRQGWGTEAFF.

This clone has a single count. J is TRBJ2-3 and V is TRBV10-3, with 8 bases lining up with TRBD2. The CDR3 length is 14 residues. Germline CDR1 and CDR2: ENHRY and SYGVKD. V lost 10 bases and J lost 4; bases outside the gene matches: 10. DNA of the CDR3: TGTGCCACTGCCGGCGGGCGGGGGGCAGATACGCAGTATTTT. Its protein product is CATAGGRGADTQYF.

This chain joins TRBV27 and TRBJ1-1, with 9 bases fitting TRBD1. The germline CDR1 and CDR2 sequences are MNHEY and SMNVEV (reference sequence). Trimming at V came to 4 bases and at J to 5 bases, leaving 14 bases not matched to a gene. This CDR3 is built from 17 residues. The CDR3 nucleotides are TGTGCCAGCAGTTCCTACGGATCCGGGACAGGGAGGACTGAAGCTTTCTTT. Translating gives CASSSYGSGTGRTEAFF.

This chain connects TRBV18 to TRBJ1-4; the match to TRBD1 covers 8 bases. CDR1 is KGHSH and CDR2 is LQKENI in the germline V gene. J was trimmed by 8 bases and V by 4 bases; bases with no gene match: 6. CDR3 size: 14 residues. The CDR3: CASSLNGQGEKLFF. The CDR3, as DNA: TGTGCCAGCTCACTCAACGGACAGGGAGAAAAACTGTTTTTT.

This clone appeared a single time. V is TRBV6-5 and J is TRBJ2-5, with 10 bases that match TRBD2. V was clipped by 2 bases and J by 5 bases; unmatched bases: 2. CDR1 is MNHEY and CDR2 is SVGAGI in the germline V gene. This CDR3 spans 14 amino acids. The CDR3 here is CASSYASGGETQYF. The CDR3 DNA sequence: TGTGCCAGCAGTTACGCTAGCGGGGGTGAGACCCAGTACTTC.

The chain uses TRBV5-6 and TRBJ2-2; D unclear. The CDR3 consists of 15 residues. Germline V gene data show CDR1 as SGHDT and CDR2 as YYEEEE. V was cut by 0 bases and J by 1 base, with 7 bases left in between. The chain's CDR3 is CASSLAPGNTGELFF. For the CDR3, the DNA is TGTGCCAGCAGCTTGGCGCCAGGGAACACCGGGGAGCTGTTTTTT.

The chain is built from TRBV28 and TRBJ1-4; tentative D call: TRBD1 (5 bases). CDR1 is MDHEN and CDR2 is SYDVKM in the germline V gene. The CDR3 loop spans 14 amino acids. Trimming shortened V by 6 bases and J by 0 bases, and 8 bases separated the two germline ends. Here the CDR3 DNA reads TGTGCCAGCAGCTCAGGGTCAACTAATGAAAAACTGTTTTTT. Its protein product is CASSSGSTNEKLFF.

This chain connects TRBV7-2 to TRBJ2-1; TRBD2 aligns across 7 bases. The germline gives CDR1 SGHTA, CDR2 FQGNSA. The CDR3 runs 16 residues. V lost 4 bases, J lost 0 bases, and 6 bases stayed unmatched. The chain's CDR3 is CASSYRGGSSYNEQFF. In DNA form, the CDR3 reads TGTGCCAGCAGCTATAGGGGCGGGAGCTCCTACAATGAGCAGTTCTTC.

This rearrangement joins TRBV12-3 or TRBV12-4 to TRBJ1-1, with 8 bases aligning to TRBD1. The CDR3 is 13 residues long. V gave up 8 bases and J gave up 3 bases; unmatched junction bases: 5. CDR3: CASGLQGDTEAFF. The CDR3 nucleotides are TGTGCCAGCGGATTACAGGGGGACACTGAAGCTTTCTTT.

This clone was recorded only once. This chain connects TRBV6-5 to TRBJ1-1, with D maybe TRBD1 (6 bases). CDR3 length: 15 residues. Germline V gene sequence: CDR1 MNHEY, CDR2 SVGAGI. Trimming cost V 5 bases and J 3 bases, with 16 bases left between them. The CDR3 region is CASSTTGIVDTEAFF. The CDR3, as DNA: TGTGCCAGCAGTACTACAGGGATAGTCGACACTGAAGCTTTCTTT.

V usage is TRBV6-2 or TRBV6-3 and J usage is TRBJ2-3, with D possibly TRBD2 on 6 matching bases. V lost 2 bases and J 4 bases, leaving 16 bases between the germline ends. The CDR3 is 16 residues long. Germline V gene sequence: CDR1 MNHEY, CDR2 SVGEGT. The DNA for the CDR3 is TGTGCCAGCAGTTACCACACTCGGGAGTGGTCAGATACGCAGTATTTT. This codes for CASSYHTREWSDTQYF.

The chain recombines TRBV5-4 with TRBJ1-4, with D perhaps TRBD1 (5 bases). CDR3 length equals 16 residues. Germline V gene data show CDR1 as SGHNT and CDR2 as YYREEE (reference sequence). Trimming left V 2 bases short and J 2 bases short, with 13 bases between. In DNA, the CDR3 is TGTGCCAGCAGCTTCGGGGGTCTAATGACTAATGAAAAACTGTTTTTT. Encoded protein: CASSFGGLMTNEKLFF.

The rearrangement joins TRBV13 to TRBJ2-7, with TRBD1 identical over 8 bases. The CDR3 consists of 14 residues. Germline assignment: CDR1 PRHDT and CDR2 FYEKMQ (reference sequence). The V gene end was trimmed by 2 bases and the J gene end by 5 bases; junction bases not matched to a gene: 5. DNA for the CDR3: TGTGCCAGCAGCTTACGACAGGGGACCGACGAGCAGTACTTC. Translating it yields CASSLRQGTDEQYF.

J is TRBJ1-1 and V is TRBV6-6; a possible D gene is TRBD1 (5 bases). V dropped 5 bases and J dropped 2 bases, with 24 bases sitting between them. The CDR3 contains 18 residues. Germline-derived CDR1 and CDR2 are MNHNY and SVGAGI (reference sequence). CDR3 amino acids: CASSQTVDPRGGNTEAFF. CDR3 bases: TGTGCCAGCAGTCAAACCGTAGACCCGCGCGGGGGAAACACTGAAGCTTTCTTT.

In DNA, the CDR3 is TGTGCCAGTAGTATATCAAACCGACGCCGGGGTATGAACACTGAAGCTTTCTTT. Protein product: CASSISNRRRGMNTEAFF. The chain has TRBV19 and TRBJ1-1; D gene unclear. Trimming took 2 bases from V and 0 from J, leaving 19 bases between them. The V gene's germline CDR1 is LNHDA and CDR2 SQIVND (reference sequence). The CDR3 covers 18 residues.

The chain recombines TRBV7-9 with TRBJ2-7; 10 nucleotides agree with TRBD1. Germline V gene data show CDR1 as SEHNR and CDR2 as FQNEAQ (reference sequence). V dropped 4 bases and J dropped 6; count of bases not matched to a gene: 6. CDR3 length equals 14 residues. CDR3: CASSSGTGASEQYF. CDR3 nucleotide sequence: TGTGCCAGCAGCTCGGGGACAGGGGCGAGCGAGCAGTACTTC.

The J gene is TRBJ2-1, the V gene TRBV5-4; weak D call: TRBD1 (6 bases). CDR1 and CDR2 from the germline V gene are SGHNT and YYREEE (reference sequence). Trimming cost V 4 bases and J 5 bases, with 16 bases left between them. The CDR3 extends over 15 amino acids. CDR3 sequence reads: CASSRSGAFDNEQFF. The CDR3 DNA sequence: TGTGCCAGCAGCCGATCAGGGGCGTTCGACAATGAGCAGTTCTTC.